This T cell receptor beta chain was sequenced in a study of OX40 agonist ivuxolimab in advanced cancers. Turning to the study itself: Of mixed ages from about 23 to 79 and averaging about 60 years, the group was just under 85% male.

Using immunoSEQ multiplex PCR, the repertoire was profiled, and TCRdb retains in-frame clones only, with some absent. This table holds nearly 60,000 clones, about 81% found once. The V gene's germline CDR1 is SGHAT and CDR2 FQNNGV. Trimming took 11 bases from V and 3 from J, leaving 10 bases between them. The CDR3 has 11 residues. This chain links TRBV11-2 with TRBJ1-1, with TRBD1 as a possible D gene (6 bases). The sequencing here drew on CD4+ or CD8+ T cells sorted from blood, taken in a trial of the OX40 agonist ivuxolimab. This clonotype originated in an adult with an advanced solid tumor such as melanoma, head and neck, liver or kidney cancer. The CDR3 sequence is CAGGRDTEAFF. CDR3 nucleotide sequence: TGTGCCGGGGGCAGGGACACTGAAGCTTTCTTT. Filled out from reference TRBV11-2 and TRBJ1-1, the complete variable domain reads EAGVAQSPRYKIIEKRQSVAFWCNPISGHATLYWYQQILGQGPKLLIQFQNNGVVDDSQLPKDRFSAERLKGVDSTLKIQPAKLEDSAVYLCAGGRDTEAFFGQGTRLTVV.